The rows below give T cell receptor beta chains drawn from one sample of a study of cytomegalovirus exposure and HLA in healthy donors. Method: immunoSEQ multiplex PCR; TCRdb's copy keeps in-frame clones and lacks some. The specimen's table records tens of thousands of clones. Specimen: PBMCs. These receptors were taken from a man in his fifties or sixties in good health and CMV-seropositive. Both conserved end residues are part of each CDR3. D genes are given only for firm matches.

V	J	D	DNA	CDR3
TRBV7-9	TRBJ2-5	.	TGTGCCAGCAGCTTAGAACAGGGTGCCGGGACCCAGTACTTC	CASSLEQGAGTQYF
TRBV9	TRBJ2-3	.	TGTGCCAGCAGCGTAGCTATCATTACCAGCGGGAGCACAGATACGCAGTATTTT	CASSVAIITSGSTDTQYF
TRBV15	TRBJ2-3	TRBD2	TGTGCCACCAGCAGCGGAGCGGGAGGAGATACGCAGTATTTT	CATSSGAGGDTQYF
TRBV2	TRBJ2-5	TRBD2	TGTGCCAGCAGTGAACGGGGGGGAGAGACCCAGTACTTC	CASSERGGETQYF
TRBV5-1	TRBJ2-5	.	TGCGCCAGCACCTCCCAGGCAGGGGATGAGACCCAGTACTTC	CASTSQAGDETQYF
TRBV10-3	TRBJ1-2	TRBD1	TGTGCCGTACAGGGGGAGGCGGACTATGGCTACACCTTC	CAVQGEADYGYTF
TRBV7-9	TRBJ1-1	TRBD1	TGTGCCAGCAGCTTAGCTTCCTTAGCCCACAGGGGTACCAACACTGAAGCTTTCTTT	CASSLASLAHRGTNTEAFF
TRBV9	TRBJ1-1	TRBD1	TGTGCCAGCAGCGTTACCGGGACAGGTTTGAACACTGAAGCTTTCTTT	CASSVTGTGLNTEAFF
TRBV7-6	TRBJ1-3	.	TGTGCCAGCAGCAGAGACGGGAGTTTTGGAAACACCATATATTTT	CASSRDGSFGNTIYF
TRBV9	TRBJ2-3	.	TGTGCCAGCAGCGTAACCACGACTCGGTTGGGCACAGATACGCAGTATTTT	CASSVTTTRLGTDTQYF
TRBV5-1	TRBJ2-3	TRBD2	TGCGCCAGCAGCGGTCGACTAGCGGGAGTAGTAGATACGCAGTATTTT	CASSGRLAGVVDTQYF
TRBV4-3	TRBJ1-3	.	TGCGCCAGCAGCCAAGACAACGACTGGTCAGACACCATATATTTT	CASSQDNDWSDTIYF
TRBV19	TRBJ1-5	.	TGTGCCAGTAGTGGACAGAGTCTCAGCAATCAGCCCCAGCATTTT	CASSGQSLSNQPQHF
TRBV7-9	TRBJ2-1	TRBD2	TGTGCCAGCAGCTTGACGGGGACTAGCGGGAGGGCCCCCCAGACCGAGCAGTTCTTC	CASSLTGTSGRAPQTEQFF
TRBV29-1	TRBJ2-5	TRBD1	TGCAGCGTTGACGGGACAGATCAAGAGACCCAGTACTTC	CSVDGTDQETQYF
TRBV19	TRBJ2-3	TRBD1	TGTGCCAGTAGTATAAGGCAGGGGGCGGACACAGATACGCAGTATTTT	CASSIRQGADTDTQYF
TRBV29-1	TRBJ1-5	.	TGCAGCGTCGGGTCCCCGGGGGGTAGCAATCAGCCCCAGCATTTT	CSVGSPGGSNQPQHF
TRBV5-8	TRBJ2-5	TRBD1	TGTGCCAGCAGCCCCCAGGGGGCGTTGTCCCAGTACTTC	CASSPQGALSQYF
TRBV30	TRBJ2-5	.	TGTGCCTGGAGTTCCGGTGAGACCCAGTACTTC	CAWSSGETQYF
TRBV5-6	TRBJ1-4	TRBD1	TGTGCCAGCGGGGGACAGGGGGCGACTTGGGAAAAACTGTTTTTT	CASGGQGATWEKLFF
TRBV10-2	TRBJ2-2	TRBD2	TGCGCCAGCAGTGATCTCGGGACTAGCGGGAGGTCGTACACCGGGGAGCTGTTTTTT	CASSDLGTSGRSYTGELFF
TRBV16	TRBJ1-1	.	TGTGCCAGCAGCCCCACCCCAGGGACTACTGAAGCTTTCTTT	CASSPTPGTTEAFF
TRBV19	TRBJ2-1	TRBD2	TGTGCCAGTAGACGACTAGCGGGAGGTAACAATGAGCAGTTCTTC	CASRRLAGGNNEQFF
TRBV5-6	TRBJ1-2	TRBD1	TGTGCCAGCAGCGGGACCGGGACAGAGTATGGCTACACCTTC	CASSGTGTEYGYTF
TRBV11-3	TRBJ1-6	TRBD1	TGTGCCAGCAGCTTAGAGGACAGGTGGTCACCCCTCCACTTT	CASSLEDRWSPLHF
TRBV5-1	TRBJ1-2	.	TGCGCCAGCAGCCCGCGGGCGGGCGCGGGGGTTGGCTACACCTTC	CASSPRAGAGVGYTF
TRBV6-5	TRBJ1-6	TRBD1	TGTGCCAGCAGTTGGGACAGGGGACTCTCACCCCTCCACTTT	CASSWDRGLSPLHF